These 31 T cell receptor beta chains originate from one sample sequenced in a study of blood T cell repertoires in COVID-19. Using immunoSEQ multiplex PCR, the repertoire was profiled, and TCRdb retains in-frame clones only, with some absent. Of more than 250,000 clones listed, 86% are singletons. The sequenced sample was peripheral blood. The receptor source for this set is a woman aged 50 to 60 with acute or convalescent COVID-19.

The chain is built from TRBV18 and TRBJ2-7, with 7 nucleotides matching TRBD1. J was trimmed by 5 bases and V by 2 bases; bases with no gene match: 6. Per germline, CDR1 KGHSH and CDR2 LQKENI. This CDR3 spans 14 amino acids. CDR3 protein: CASSPEGAYHEQYF. The CDR3 DNA reads as TGTGCCAGCTCACCAGAGGGGGCCTACCACGAGCAGTACTTC.

The chain links TRBV4-1 to TRBJ1-1; D is perhaps TRBD1 (6 bases). Trimming pared 5 bases from V and 5 bases from J, leaving 18 bases between. The CDR3 loop spans 15 amino acids. The germline V gene encodes CDR1 MGHRA and CDR2 YSYEKL. CDR3 amino acids: CASSGQGNGNTEAFF. The CDR3 DNA reads as TGCGCCAGCAGCGGGCAGGGGAACGGCAATACTGAAGCTTTCTTT.

The chain is built from TRBV29-1 and TRBJ2-1; D perhaps matches TRBD1 (5 bases). Looked up from germline, CDR1 is SQVTM and CDR2 is ANQGSEA. V lost 4 bases and J 3 bases, leaving 13 bases between the germline ends. The CDR3 runs 14 residues. The CDR3 region has the DNA TGCAGCGTTGGCAGGGTTACGGGCTACAATGAGCAGTTCTTC. This codes for CSVGRVTGYNEQFF.

The rearrangement uses TRBV15 and TRBJ2-2; D call uncertain. Germline assignment: CDR1 LNHNV and CDR2 YYDKDF (reference sequence). This CDR3 contains 12 residues. Trimming took 8 bases from V and 4 from J, leaving 8 bases between them. Written as DNA, the CDR3 is TGTGCCACCCGTATTTCCACCGGGGAGCTGTTTTTT. This gives the protein CATRISTGELFF.

The chain carries TRBV28 and TRBJ2-7; the match to TRBD2 covers 7 bases. The CDR3 is 13 amino acids. CDR1 and CDR2 from the germline V gene are MDHEN and SYDVKM. The DNA of the CDR3 is TGTGCTACGGTGGGCGGGAGCAGGTACGAGCAGTACTTC. Translated, it gives CATVGGSRYEQYF. The full variable domain, rest sourced from reference TRBV28 and TRBJ2-7, is DVKVTQSSRYLVKRTGEKVFLECVQDMDHENMFWYRQDPGLGLRLIYFSYDVKMKEKGDIPEGYSVSREKKERFSLILESASTNQTSMYLCATVGGSRYEQYFGPGTRLTVT.

The chain uses TRBV7-9 and TRBJ1-1, with a possible D match to TRBD1 (6 bases). The CDR3 extends over 15 amino acids. V was trimmed by 1 base and J by 1 base, leaving 10 bases between them. Germline V gene data show CDR1 as SEHNR and CDR2 as FQNEAQ (reference sequence). Here the CDR3 reads CASSLGRGSNTEAFF. In nucleotides, the CDR3 is TGTGCCAGCAGCTTAGGCAGGGGCTCGAACACTGAAGCTTTCTTT. The entire variable domain, with the rest obtained from reference TRBV7-9 and TRBJ1-1, is as follows: DTGVSQNPRHKITKRGQNVTFRCDPISEHNRLYWYRQTLGQGPEFLTYFQNEAQLEKSRLLSDRFSAERPKGSFSTLEIQRTEQGDSAMYLCASSLGRGSNTEAFFGQGTRLTVV.

The chain joins TRBV7-9 to TRBJ2-7, with 7 nucleotides matching TRBD1. Trimming cost V 2 bases and J 2 bases; bases outside gene matches: 6. The CDR3 totals 15 residues. CDR1 SEHNR and CDR2 FQNEAQ come from the germline V gene (reference sequence). CDR3 bases: TGTGCCAGCAGCTTAATGGGTACAGGGGCCTACGAGCAGTACTTC. The encoded protein is CASSLMGTGAYEQYF. The full variable domain, completed using reference TRBV7-9 and TRBJ2-7, is DTGVSQNPRHKITKRGQNVTFRCDPISEHNRLYWYRQTLGQGPEFLTYFQNEAQLEKSRLLSDRFSAERPKGSFSTLEIQRTEQGDSAMYLCASSLMGTGAYEQYFGPGTRLTVT.

This clone occurred once. The rearrangement links TRBV3-1 (or the pseudogene TRBV3-2) to TRBJ1-1; possible D gene TRBD1, 5 bases. CDR1 is LGHDT, CDR2 YNNKEL, per germline (reference sequence). The CDR3 contains 13 residues. V was clipped by 0 bases and J by 7 bases, with 9 bases between them. CDR3 protein: CASSQDLTDEAFF. The CDR3 DNA sequence: TGTGCCAGCAGCCAAGATCTGACAGATGAAGCTTTCTTT.

This clone was detected only a few times. The junction and the germline gene differ at one end; a read error may be behind it. The CDR3 DNA sequence: TGTGCCAGCGGGACGACAGGGAACGCTGAAGCTTTCTTT. Translation gives CASGTTGNAEAFF. J is TRBJ1-1 and V is TRBV3-1 (or the pseudogene TRBV3-2); 7 bases map to TRBD1. Germline-derived CDR1 and CDR2 are LGHDT and YNNKEL (reference sequence). The CDR3 length is 13 residues.

The chain is built from TRBV6-5 and TRBJ2-5; TRBD2 aligns across 8 bases. From germline, CDR1 is MNHEY and CDR2 SVGAGI. This CDR3 has 15 amino acids. Germline trimming cut 6 bases from V and 7 bases from J; bases unmatched to any gene: 13. CDR3 in amino acids: CASRVQLAAPRTQYF. The CDR3 DNA sequence: TGTGCCAGCAGAGTACAACTAGCGGCCCCGCGGACCCAGTACTTC.

The chain combines TRBV24-1 with TRBJ2-5, with 9 bases fitting TRBD1. Germline-derived CDR1 and CDR2 are KGHDR and SFDVKD. CDR3 length equals 16 residues. The V gene end was trimmed by 4 bases and the J gene end by 1 base; junction bases not matched to a gene: 6. The CDR3 sequence: CATSEYTGGVQETQYF. In nucleotides, the CDR3 is TGTGCCACCAGTGAATATACAGGGGGCGTCCAAGAGACCCAGTACTTC.

The V and J genes are TRBV7-9 and TRBJ1-4; perhaps TRBD1 as D (5 bases). V was shortened by 1 base and J by 7 bases, with 7 bases between the two germline ends. Germline CDR1 reads SEHNR; CDR2 reads FQNEAQ (reference sequence). The length of the CDR3 is 13 residues. In DNA, the CDR3 is TGTGCCAGCAGCTTAGTAGGGGTTGAAAAACTGTTTTTT. As protein: CASSLVGVEKLFF.

This chain joins TRBV3-1 (or the pseudogene TRBV3-2) and TRBJ2-1, with TRBD2 identical over 8 bases. J gave up 5 bases and V 5 bases, and 8 bases lay outside the gene matches. The germline V gene encodes CDR1 LGHDT and CDR2 YNNKEL (reference sequence). CDR3 length: 15 residues. The CDR3 region has the DNA TGTGCCAGCAGCGACAGCGGGAGAATGGACAATGAGCAGTTCTTC. Protein: CASSDSGRMDNEQFF.

About this clone itself: The identical CDR3 is also encoded by other nucleotide sequences in the sample. V usage is TRBV9 and J usage is TRBJ2-7, with 7 bases fitting TRBD2. Germline CDR1 SGDLS, CDR2 YYNGEE. This CDR3 spans 15 amino acids. V was pared by 0 bases and J by 2 bases, with 5 bases of the junction left unmatched. Here the CDR3 DNA reads TGTGCCAGCAGCGTAGAGGCTAGCGGTACCTACGAGCAGTACTTC. The encoded protein is CASSVEASGTYEQYF.

The chain employs TRBV27 and TRBJ2-5, with D possibly being TRBD1 (5 bases). The CDR3 contains 16 residues. CDR1 MNHEY and CDR2 SMNVEV come from the germline V gene (reference sequence). Trimming removed 3 bases at V and 5 bases at J, with 19 bases between. CDR3 region: CASSFSGSGSRETQYF. CDR3 nucleotides: TGTGCCAGCAGTTTTTCAGGATCAGGGTCTAGGGAGACCCAGTACTTC.

CDR3 sequence: CASSLMKREAFF. The CDR3 region has the DNA TGTGCCAGCAGTTTAATGAAGAGAGAAGCTTTCTTT. The chain is built from TRBV28 and TRBJ1-1; D is undetermined. Germline V gene lookup returns CDR1 MDHEN and CDR2 SYDVKM. The V end lost 2 bases, the J end lost 8 bases, and 9 bases lay between the germline ends. The length of the CDR3 is 12 residues.

The J gene is TRBJ2-1, the V gene TRBV19; 13 positions match TRBD2. CDR3 length equals 17 residues. Unmatched junction bases numbered 6, after V lost 4 bases and J lost 3 bases. Germline CDR1 and CDR2: LNHDA and SQIVND (reference sequence). This CDR3 reads CASSKGLAGAFYNEQFF. The CDR3 nucleotides are TGTGCCAGTAGTAAAGGACTAGCGGGAGCCTTCTACAATGAGCAGTTCTTC.

The V gene is TRBV19, the J gene TRBJ1-2; D is undetermined. V was trimmed by 3 bases and J by 5 bases, leaving 10 bases between them. Germline CDR1 is LNHDA and CDR2 is SQIVND (reference sequence). This CDR3 is 13 amino acids long. Here the CDR3 DNA reads TGTGCCAGTAGTATCCCACAGAAGTATGGCTACACCTTC. It is translated as CASSIPQKYGYTF.

The chain carries TRBV5-1 and TRBJ2-6; 9 bases agree with TRBD1. Trimming cost V 0 bases and J 0 bases; bases outside gene matches: 16. This CDR3 is built from 22 residues. Germline assignment: CDR1 SGHRS and CDR2 YFSETQ. The CDR3 DNA is TGCGCCAGCAGCTTGGCCAAGTTCGGACAGGGGTTATTTCGCTCTGGGGCCAACGTCCTGACTTTC. Amino acid sequence: CASSLAKFGQGLFRSGANVLTF.

This chain connects TRBV14 to TRBJ1-6, with TRBD1 as a possible D gene (5 bases). The CDR3 covers 14 residues. The germline V gene has CDR1 SGHDN and CDR2 FVKESK. Trimming removed 3 bases at V and 10 bases at J, with 13 bases between. The CDR3 here is CASSQSGLRSPLHF. The CDR3 nucleotides read TGTGCCAGCAGCCAGTCAGGGTTGCGGTCACCCCTCCACTTT. The full variable domain, its missing parts supplied by reference TRBV14 and TRBJ1-6, is EAGVTQFPSHSVIEKGQTVTLRCDPISGHDNLYWYRRVMGKEIKFLLHFVKESKQDESGMPNNRFLAERTGGTYSTLKVQPAELEDSGVYFCASSQSGLRSPLHFGNGTRLTVT.

The J gene is TRBJ2-3, the V gene TRBV5-1; TRBD1 is a possible D gene (5 bases). CDR3 length equals 16 residues. With 1 base removed from V and 4 bases from J, the gap between germline ends came to 16 bases. Germline CDR1 SGHRS, CDR2 YFSETQ. The CDR3 here is CASSLRSGILSDTQYF. The CDR3 region has the DNA TGCGCCAGCAGCTTGAGGTCAGGGATTCTGTCAGATACGCAGTATTTT.

V usage is TRBV5-1 and J usage is TRBJ2-1; possible D gene TRBD1, 5 bases. Trimming pared 3 bases from V and 5 bases from J, leaving 9 bases between. In germline, CDR1 is SGHRS, CDR2 YFSETQ. This CDR3 is 13 amino acids long. The DNA for the CDR3 is TGCGCCAGCAGCTGGGCAGGGAACAATGAGCAGTTCTTC. Translated: CASSWAGNNEQFF.

This clone was seen a few times. The chain couples TRBV4-3 to TRBJ2-7; 7 nucleotides align to TRBD1. V gave up 0 bases and J gave up 3 bases; unmatched junction bases: 11. The germline gives CDR1 LGHNA, CDR2 YSLEER. The CDR3 sequence is 17 residues long. The CDR3 sequence: CASSQDSFGTEDYEQYF. Written as DNA, the CDR3 is TGCGCCAGCAGCCAAGATTCGTTCGGGACAGAAGACTACGAGCAGTACTTC.

The chain links TRBV5-1 to TRBJ2-1; 9 nucleotides line up with TRBD1. Germline loops: CDR1 SGHRS, CDR2 YFSETQ. Losses at the gene ends were 5 bases for V and 6 bases for J; bases not matched to a gene: 6. This CDR3 spans 14 amino acids. The CDR3 bases are TGCGCCAGCAGTACAGGGGGCGCTGGCAATGAGCAGTTCTTC. Translation gives CASSTGGAGNEQFF.

The V and J genes are TRBV2 and TRBJ1-5, with TRBD1 matching 9 bases. With V trimmed by 6 bases and J by 4 bases, 4 bases remained unmatched. Germline CDR1 SNHLY, CDR2 FYNNEI. CDR3 length: 14 residues. The CDR3 here is CASRADRGNQPQHF. The CDR3, as DNA: TGTGCCAGCAGGGCGGACAGGGGTAATCAGCCCCAGCATTTT.

With regard to this clone: Other nucleotide sequences in the sample specify the same CDR3. The V and J genes are TRBV5-1 and TRBJ2-6, with 7 bases matching TRBD1. The V and J ends lost 4 bases and 4 bases, in that order; junction bases with no gene match: 5. CDR1 is SGHRS, CDR2 YFSETQ, per germline. The CDR3 totals 15 residues. The CDR3 coding sequence is TGCGCCAGCAGCCCCGACAGGGCGGGGGCCAACGTCCTGACTTTC. Translating it yields CASSPDRAGANVLTF.

The V gene is TRBV10-3, the J gene TRBJ1-6; D unclear. This CDR3 has 14 residues. V was trimmed by 2 bases and J by 9 bases, leaving 11 bases between them. Germline CDR1 and CDR2: ENHRY and SYGVKD. The CDR3 region is CAISEREAGSPLHF. As DNA, the CDR3 is TGTGCCATCAGTGAGCGCGAAGCCGGTTCACCCCTCCACTTT.

J is TRBJ1-3 and V is TRBV19; D remains ambiguous. Germline loops: CDR1 LNHDA, CDR2 SQIVND (reference sequence). This CDR3 is 15 amino acids long. V was pared by 7 bases and J by 0 bases, with 13 bases between. CDR3 residues: CASTPQADSGNTIYF. In DNA, the CDR3 is TGTGCCAGTACCCCCCAGGCAGACTCTGGAAACACCATATATTTT.

The CDR3 is CATTTGGEGTDTQYF. Here the CDR3 DNA reads TGTGCCACCACGACAGGGGGCGAAGGCACAGATACGCAGTATTTT. This chain joins TRBV24-1 and TRBJ2-3; TRBD1 agrees at 10 bases. V shed 8 bases, J shed 1 base, and the junction held 5 bases outside the gene matches. The CDR3 loop spans 15 amino acids. Germline loops: CDR1 KGHDR, CDR2 SFDVKD.

The chain employs TRBV18 and TRBJ2-2, with D hard to call. The CDR3 is 14 residues long. Germline V gene lookup returns CDR1 KGHSH and CDR2 LQKENI. Deletions cut 0 bases from V and 4 bases from J, with 6 bases between. The CDR3 region is CASSPPEFTGELFF. CDR3 DNA sequence: TGTGCCAGCTCACCACCAGAGTTCACCGGGGAGCTGTTTTTT.

The gene calls are TRBV28 and TRBJ2-7; 9 positions agree with TRBD2. V dropped 10 bases and J dropped 3; count of bases not matched to a gene: 16. CDR3 length: 16 residues. Germline V gene sequence: CDR1 MDHEN, CDR2 SYDVKM. The CDR3 DNA sequence: TGTGCCACCAACTTGGGAGCGGGAGGCTCGTACTACGAGCAGTACTTC. Translated, it gives CATNLGAGGSYYEQYF.